The rows below give T cell receptor beta chains drawn from one sample of a study of T cells in localized non-small cell lung cancer. The table came from immunoSEQ multiplex PCR; TCRdb's copy has only in-frame clones and leaves some out. The repertoire consists of some 50,000 clones, with 70% to 90% occurring once and the leading ten covering about 16%. The sequencing used PBMCs, collected before any cancer treatment. Source of these receptors: a female donor with stage II lung adenocarcinoma. CDR3s include the opening cysteine and the closing phenylalanine or tryptophan. D genes are given only for firm matches. Rows may omit the clone size; those that give it use once, few, many or a size class.

TRBJ2-5 | TRBD2 | TRBV11-2 | once | CASSFGGYKETQYF | TGTGCCAGCAGCTTCGGGGGGTATAAAGAGACCCAGTACTTC
TRBJ1-1 | - | TRBV9 | once | CASSPRGRVAEAFF | TGTGCCAGCAGCCCCAGAGGCAGGGTGGCTGAAGCTTTCTTT
TRBJ1-2 | TRBD1 | TRBV2 | - | CASRRYRGRWPKGYGYTF | TGTGCCAGCAGACGATACAGGGGGCGTTGGCCCAAGGGGTATGGCTACACCTTC
TRBJ1-6 | - | TRBV7-9 | - | CASSSAVPPLHF | TGTGCCAGCAGCTCAGCTGTTCCACCCCTCCACTTT
TRBJ1-4 | - | TRBV7-8 | - | CASSPRGGGNEKLFF | TGTGCCAGCAGCCCCCGGGGAGGGGGGAATGAAAAACTGTTTTTT
TRBJ1-2 | - | TRBV7-9 | - | CASSLVPLYWDYGYTF | TGTGCCAGCAGCTTAGTACCGCTTTACTGGGACTACGGCTACACCTTC
TRBJ2-7 | TRBD1 | TRBV6-5 | - | CASSKTGDRDYEQYF | TGTGCCAGCAGTAAGACCGGGGACAGGGACTACGAGCAGTACTTC
TRBJ2-6 | - | TRBV5-1 | - | CASSLGSGANVLTF | TGCGCCAGCAGCTTGGGGTCTGGGGCCAACGTCCTGACTTTC
TRBJ1-1 | TRBD1 | TRBV7-3 | - | CASSPGTGGEAFF | TGTGCCAGCAGCCCCGGGACAGGGGGTGAAGCTTTCTTT
TRBJ1-2 | - | TRBV2 | - | CARRADGYTF | TGTGCCAGACGGGCGGATGGCTACACCTTC
TRBJ1-6 | - | TRBV10-3 | - | CAISGQGYNSPLHF | TGTGCCATCAGTGGTCAGGGGTATAATTCACCCCTCCACTTT
TRBJ2-1 | TRBD2 | TRBV30 | - | CAWSYAVAGGPGEQFF | TGTGCCTGGAGTTACGCAGTAGCGGGGGGGCCCGGGGAGCAGTTCTTC
TRBJ2-3 | TRBD1 | TRBV5-6 | - | CASSLVGQGAGDTQYF | TGTGCCAGCAGCTTGGTAGGACAGGGGGCTGGAGATACGCAGTATTTT
TRBJ1-5 | - | TRBV7-2 | - | CASSSRGRGRGNQPQHF | TGTGCCAGCAGCTCCCGTGGGAGGGGGAGGGGGAATCAGCCCCAGCATTTT
TRBJ1-1 | TRBD1 | TRBV10-2 | - | CASRDRGPPRAEAFF | TGCGCCAGCAGGGACAGGGGCCCCCCTAGAGCTGAAGCTTTCTTT
TRBJ2-2 | - | TRBV5-5 | few | CASSLVGRSGELFF | TGTGCCAGCAGCTTGGTGGGGAGATCTGGGGAGCTGTTTTTT
TRBJ1-2 | - | TRBV5-4 | once | CASSLIGDPNYGYTF | TGTGCCAGCAGCTTGATAGGAGATCCTAACTATGGCTACACCTTC
TRBJ2-1 | TRBD1 | TRBV10-1 | - | CASSEGTGNYNEQFF | TGCGCCAGCAGTGAGGGGACAGGGAATTACAATGAGCAGTTCTTC
TRBJ2-3 | - | TRBV6-6 | few | CASSYLGDTQYF | TGTGCCAGCAGTTACCTGGGGGATACGCAGTATTTT
TRBJ2-7 | - | TRBV11-2 | once | CASSIQTSPIIGQYF | TGTGCCAGCAGCATCCAAACTAGCCCTATTATAGGGCAGTACTTC
TRBJ2-7 | TRBD1 | TRBV27 | - | CASSPTSGTGVSEQYF | TGTGCCAGCAGTCCCACCTCCGGGACAGGGGTTAGCGAGCAGTACTTC
TRBJ2-7 | TRBD1 | TRBV5-1 | once | CATSGGAGSYEQYF | TGCGCCACGTCAGGGGGCGCGGGCTCCTACGAGCAGTACTTC
TRBJ1-1 | - | TRBV21-1 | - | CANLCLPRGIGEAFF | TGTGCCAACTTATGCCTTCCTCGGGGAATCGGAGAAGCTTTCTTT
TRBJ1-3 | - | TRBV4-1 | - | CASRAGNNTIYF | TGCGCCAGCAGAGCGGGGAATAACACCATATATTTT
TRBJ1-2 | - | TRBV11-2 | - | CASSLNQFNYGYTF | TGTGCCAGCAGCTTAAACCAGTTTAACTATGGCTACACCTTC
TRBJ1-1 | - | TRBV7-9 | once | CASSLDPGPEAFF | TGTGCCAGCAGCTTAGATCCGGGACCTGAAGCTTTCTTT
TRBJ1-3 | - | TRBV6-5 | - | CASSLGNTIYF | TGTGCCAGCAGCCTAGGAAACACCATATATTTT
TRBJ1-5 | - | TRBV10-2 | - | CASSESALSNQPQHF | TGCGCCAGCAGTGAGTCAGCCTTGAGCAATCAGCCCCAGCATTTT
TRBJ1-4 | - | TRBV2 | - | CASGVRQILEKLFF | TGTGCCAGCGGGGTGAGGCAGATTCTTGAAAAACTGTTTTTT
TRBJ1-2 | - | TRBV27 | - | CASRKQGQSAGGYTF | TGTGCCAGCAGGAAACAGGGCCAAAGTGCCGGGGGCTACACCTTC
TRBJ1-2 | TRBD1 | TRBV5-4 | - | CASSLGRGTGGGYTF | TGTGCCAGCAGCTTGGGCCGCGGGACAGGGGGTGGCTACACCTTC
TRBJ1-5 | TRBD1 | TRBV6-5 | - | CASSYSGQGVEPQHF | TGTGCCAGCAGTTACTCGGGTCAGGGGGTTGAGCCCCAGCATTTT
TRBJ1-2 | - | TRBV6-6 | - | CASSYSGGYGYTF | TGTGCCAGCAGTTACTCAGGGGGGTACGGCTACACCTTC
TRBJ1-2 | - | TRBV5-5 | - | CASSPSRGDYGYTF | TGTGCCAGCAGCCCAAGTAGGGGGGACTATGGCTACACCTTC
TRBJ1-6 | - | TRBV5-1 | - | CASSLGDIVNSPLHF | TGCGCCAGCAGCTTGGGGGACATTGTGAATTCACCCCTCCACTTT
TRBJ1-1 | - | TRBV18 | - | CASSPTGNTEAFF | TGTGCCAGCTCACCAACGGGGAACACTGAAGCTTTCTTT
TRBJ1-3 | TRBD1 | TRBV7-9 | few | CASSFYRTGGSGNTIYF | TGTGCCAGCAGCTTCTATAGGACAGGGGGTTCTGGAAACACCATATATTTT
TRBJ1-2 | - | TRBV7-9 | - | CASSPSGGYGYTF | TGTGCCAGCAGCCCCTCCGGGGGGTATGGCTACACCTTC
TRBJ2-1 | TRBD2 | TRBV9 | - | CASSSPTSGGAGGYNEQFF | TGTGCCAGCAGCTCACCGACTAGCGGGGGGGCGGGCGGATACAATGAGCAGTTCTTC
TRBJ2-3 | - | TRBV27 | - | CASSLTVPTDTQYF | TGTGCCAGCAGTTTAACCGTCCCCACAGATACGCAGTATTTT
TRBJ2-1 | - | TRBV2 | - | CASSVRDTYNEQFF | TGTGCCAGCAGTGTCCGGGACACTTACAATGAGCAGTTCTTC